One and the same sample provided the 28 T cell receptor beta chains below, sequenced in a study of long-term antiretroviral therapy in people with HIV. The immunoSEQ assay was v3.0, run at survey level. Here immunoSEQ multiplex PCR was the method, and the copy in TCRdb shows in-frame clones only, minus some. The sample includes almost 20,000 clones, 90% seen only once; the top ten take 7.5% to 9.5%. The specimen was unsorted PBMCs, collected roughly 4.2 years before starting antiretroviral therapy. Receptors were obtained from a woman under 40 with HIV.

Here the CDR3 DNA reads TGCAGCGTTACCCCGCGGGGCCCAAGCACAGATACGCAGTATTTT. Protein: CSVTPRGPSTDTQYF. The chain employs TRBV29-1 and TRBJ2-3; perhaps TRBD2 as D (6 bases). Germline V CDR1 and CDR2: SQVTM, ANQGSEA. The CDR3 is 15 residues long. V was pared by 5 bases and J by 0 bases, with 15 bases between.

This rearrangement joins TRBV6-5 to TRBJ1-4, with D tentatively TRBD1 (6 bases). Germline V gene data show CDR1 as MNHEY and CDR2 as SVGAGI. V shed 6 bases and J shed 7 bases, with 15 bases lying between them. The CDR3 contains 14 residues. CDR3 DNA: TGTGCCAGCAGGGTTGCCCTAGGGGGTGAAAAACTGTTTTTT. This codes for CASRVALGGEKLFF.

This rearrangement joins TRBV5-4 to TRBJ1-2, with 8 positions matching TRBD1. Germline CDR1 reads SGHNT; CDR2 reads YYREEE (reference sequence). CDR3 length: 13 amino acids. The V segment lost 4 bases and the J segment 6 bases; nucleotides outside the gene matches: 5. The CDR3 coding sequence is TGTGCCAGCAGCCCTGGGACAGGTGATGGCTACACCTTC. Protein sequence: CASSPGTGDGYTF. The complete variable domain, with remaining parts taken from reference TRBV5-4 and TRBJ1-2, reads ETGVTQSPTHLIKTRGQQVTLRCSSQSGHNTVSWYQQALGQGPQFIFQYYREEENGRGNFPPRFSGLQFPNYSSELNVNALELDDSALYLCASSPGTGDGYTFGSGTRLTVV.

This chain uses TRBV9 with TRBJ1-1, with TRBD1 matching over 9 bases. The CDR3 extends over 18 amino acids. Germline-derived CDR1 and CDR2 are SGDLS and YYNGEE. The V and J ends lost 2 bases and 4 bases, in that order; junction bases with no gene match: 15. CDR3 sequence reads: CASSVVTGGAVVSTEAFF. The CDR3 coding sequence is TGTGCCAGCAGCGTCGTCACAGGGGGCGCCGTGGTTAGCACTGAAGCTTTCTTT.

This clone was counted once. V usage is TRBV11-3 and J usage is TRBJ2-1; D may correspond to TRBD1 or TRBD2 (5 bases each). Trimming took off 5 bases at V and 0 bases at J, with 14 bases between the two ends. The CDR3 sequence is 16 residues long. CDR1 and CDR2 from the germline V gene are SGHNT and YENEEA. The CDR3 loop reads CASSQDGGSSYNEQFF. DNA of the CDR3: TGTGCCAGCAGCCAGGATGGGGGTAGCTCCTACAATGAGCAGTTCTTC.

The CDR3 region is CASSVGGSGEKLFF. CDR3 coding DNA: TGTGCCAGCAGTGTCGGGGGATCGGGTGAAAAACTGTTTTTT. The chain is built from TRBV2 and TRBJ1-4; tentatively, D is TRBD1 (5 bases). The CDR3 is made up of 14 amino acids. Trimming shortened V by 4 bases and J by 7 bases, and 13 bases separated the two germline ends. Germline lookup yields CDR1 SNHLY and CDR2 FYNNEI.

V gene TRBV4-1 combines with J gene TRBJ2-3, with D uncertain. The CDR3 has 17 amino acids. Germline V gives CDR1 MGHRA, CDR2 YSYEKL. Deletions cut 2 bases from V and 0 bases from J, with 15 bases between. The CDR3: CASSQNPAELSTDTQYF. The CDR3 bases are TGCGCCAGCAGCCAAAATCCGGCGGAGTTGAGCACAGATACGCAGTATTTT.

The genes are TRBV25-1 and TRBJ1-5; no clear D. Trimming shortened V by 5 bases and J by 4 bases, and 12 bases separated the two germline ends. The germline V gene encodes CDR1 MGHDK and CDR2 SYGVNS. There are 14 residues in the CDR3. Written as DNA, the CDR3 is TGTGCCAGCAGTCCGATCGGGCCGAATCAGCCCCAGCATTTT. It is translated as CASSPIGPNQPQHF.

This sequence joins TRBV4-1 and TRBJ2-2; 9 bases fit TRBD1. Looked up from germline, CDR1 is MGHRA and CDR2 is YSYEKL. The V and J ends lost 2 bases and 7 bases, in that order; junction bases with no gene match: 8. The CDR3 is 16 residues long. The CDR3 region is CASSQPGQGILGELFF. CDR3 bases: TGCGCCAGCAGCCAACCGGGACAGGGTATTCTCGGGGAGCTGTTTTTT.

In nucleotides, the CDR3 is TGTGCCAGCAGCCGTGGGGGGTCCAGCTCCTATAATTCACCCCTCCACTTT. Protein sequence: CASSRGGSSSYNSPLHF. The chain is built from TRBV5-4 and TRBJ1-6; D might be TRBD1 (5 bases). With 4 bases removed from V and 0 bases from J, the gap between germline ends came to 14 bases. Looked up from germline, CDR1 is SGHNT and CDR2 is YYREEE (reference sequence). This CDR3 has 17 amino acids. The whole variable domain, filled in from reference TRBV5-4 and TRBJ1-6, reads ETGVTQSPTHLIKTRGQQVTLRCSSQSGHNTVSWYQQALGQGPQFIFQYYREEENGRGNFPPRFSGLQFPNYSSELNVNALELDDSALYLCASSRGGSSSYNSPLHFGNGTRLTVT.

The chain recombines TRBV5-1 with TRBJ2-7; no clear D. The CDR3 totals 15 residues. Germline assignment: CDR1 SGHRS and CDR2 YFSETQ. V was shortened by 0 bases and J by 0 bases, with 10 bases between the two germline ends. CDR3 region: CASSLESPISYEQYF. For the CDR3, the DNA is TGCGCCAGCAGCTTGGAAAGTCCGATCTCCTACGAGCAGTACTTC.

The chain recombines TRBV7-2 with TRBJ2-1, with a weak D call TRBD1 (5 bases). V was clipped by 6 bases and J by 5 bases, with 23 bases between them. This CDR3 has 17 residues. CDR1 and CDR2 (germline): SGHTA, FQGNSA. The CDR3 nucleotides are TGTGCCAGCAGTCCTAGTCGCGCCAGGGTTCGGGACAATGAGCAGTTCTTC. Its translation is CASSPSRARVRDNEQFF.

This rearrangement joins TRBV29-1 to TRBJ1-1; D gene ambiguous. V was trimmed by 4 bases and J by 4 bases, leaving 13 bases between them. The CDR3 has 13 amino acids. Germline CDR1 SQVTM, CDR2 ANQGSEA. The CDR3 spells CSVVTGPGTEAFF. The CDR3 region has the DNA TGCAGCGTTGTAACCGGGCCCGGCACTGAAGCTTTCTTT.

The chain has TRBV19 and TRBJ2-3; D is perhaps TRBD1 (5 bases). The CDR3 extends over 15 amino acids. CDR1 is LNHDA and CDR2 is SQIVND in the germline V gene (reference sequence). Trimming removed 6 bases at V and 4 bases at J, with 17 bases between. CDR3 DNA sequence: TGTGCCAGTAGAGATCGCCCTAAGGGGTCAGATACGCAGTATTTT. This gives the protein CASRDRPKGSDTQYF.

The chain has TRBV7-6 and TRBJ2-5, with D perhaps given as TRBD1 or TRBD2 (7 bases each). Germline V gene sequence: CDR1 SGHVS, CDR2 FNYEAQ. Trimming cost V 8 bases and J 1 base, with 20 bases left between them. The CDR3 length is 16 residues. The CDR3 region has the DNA TGTGCCAGCCGACCCCCAGGGGGGGGCTTCCAAGAGACCCAGTACTTC. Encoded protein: CASRPPGGGFQETQYF.

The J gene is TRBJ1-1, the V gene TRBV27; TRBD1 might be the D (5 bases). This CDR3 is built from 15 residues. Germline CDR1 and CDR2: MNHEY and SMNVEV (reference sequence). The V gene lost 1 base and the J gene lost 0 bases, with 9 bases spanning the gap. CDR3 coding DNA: TGTGCCAGCAGTTTATTGCGGGGGTTGAACACTGAAGCTTTCTTT. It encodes CASSLLRGLNTEAFF.

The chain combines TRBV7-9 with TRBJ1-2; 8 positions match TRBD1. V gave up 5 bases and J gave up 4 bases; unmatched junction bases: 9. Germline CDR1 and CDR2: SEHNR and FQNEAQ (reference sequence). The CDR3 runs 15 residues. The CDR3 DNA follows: TGTGCCAGCAGCGCTCCAAGGGACAGGCCCTATGGCTACACCTTC. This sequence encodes CASSAPRDRPYGYTF.

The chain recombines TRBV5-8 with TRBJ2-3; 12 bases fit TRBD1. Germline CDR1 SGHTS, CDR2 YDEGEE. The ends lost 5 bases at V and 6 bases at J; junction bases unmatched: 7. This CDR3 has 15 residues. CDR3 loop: CASRYGTGGGDTQYF. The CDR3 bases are TGTGCCAGCAGATATGGGACAGGGGGCGGTGATACGCAGTATTTT.

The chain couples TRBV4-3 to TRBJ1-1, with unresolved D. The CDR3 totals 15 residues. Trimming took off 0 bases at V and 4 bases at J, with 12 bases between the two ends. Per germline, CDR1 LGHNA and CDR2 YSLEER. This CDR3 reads CASSQDMGYPTEAFF. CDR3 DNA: TGCGCCAGCAGCCAAGATATGGGATACCCCACTGAAGCTTTCTTT.

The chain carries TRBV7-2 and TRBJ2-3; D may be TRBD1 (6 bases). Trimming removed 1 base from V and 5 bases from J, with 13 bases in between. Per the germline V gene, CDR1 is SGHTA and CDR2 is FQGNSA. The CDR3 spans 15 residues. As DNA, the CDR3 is TGTGCCAGCAGCTTAGGTTGGGGGCTGGGAGATACGCAGTATTTT. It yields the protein CASSLGWGLGDTQYF.

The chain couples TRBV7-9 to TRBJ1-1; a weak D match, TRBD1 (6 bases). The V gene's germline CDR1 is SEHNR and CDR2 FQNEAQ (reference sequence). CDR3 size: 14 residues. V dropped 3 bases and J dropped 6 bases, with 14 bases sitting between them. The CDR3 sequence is CASSFLIQGAEAFF. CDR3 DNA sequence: TGTGCCAGCAGCTTCCTAATACAGGGCGCTGAAGCTTTCTTT.

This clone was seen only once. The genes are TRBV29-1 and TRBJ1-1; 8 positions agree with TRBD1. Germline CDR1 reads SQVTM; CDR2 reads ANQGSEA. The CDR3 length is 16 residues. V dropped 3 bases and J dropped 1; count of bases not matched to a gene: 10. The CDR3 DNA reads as TGCAGCGTTGATGGGGCAGGGGGCGGGGGGAACACTGAAGCTTTCTTT. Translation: CSVDGAGGGGNTEAFF.

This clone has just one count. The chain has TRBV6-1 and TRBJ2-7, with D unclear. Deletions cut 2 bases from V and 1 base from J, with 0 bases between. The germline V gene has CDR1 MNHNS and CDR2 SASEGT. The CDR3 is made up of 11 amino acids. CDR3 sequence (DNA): TGTGCCAGCAGTGAATCCTACGAGCAGTACTTC. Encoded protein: CASSESYEQYF.

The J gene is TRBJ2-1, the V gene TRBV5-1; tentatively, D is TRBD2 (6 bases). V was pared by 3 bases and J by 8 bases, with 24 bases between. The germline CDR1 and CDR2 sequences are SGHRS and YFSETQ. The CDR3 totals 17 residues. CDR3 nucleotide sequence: TGCGCCAGCAGCTCCTCTGGGTCTGCGGGGTTTAGGTATGAGCAGTTCTTC. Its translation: CASSSSGSAGFRYEQFF.

The CDR3 nucleotides are TGTGCCTGGGCTCCGAAGACAGCCCCCGGTCATGAAGCTTTCTTT. Its protein product is CAWAPKTAPGHEAFF. This sequence joins TRBV30 and TRBJ1-1, with D possibly TRBD1 on 5 matching bases. The CDR3 extends over 15 amino acids. Between the trimmed V and J ends, which lost 5 bases and 7 bases, there was a span of 23 bases. Germline loops: CDR1 GTSNPN, CDR2 SVGIG (reference sequence).

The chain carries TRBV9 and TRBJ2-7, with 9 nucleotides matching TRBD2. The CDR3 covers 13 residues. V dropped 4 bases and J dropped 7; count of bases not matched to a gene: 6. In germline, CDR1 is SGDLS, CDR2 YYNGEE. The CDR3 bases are TGTGCCAGCAGCCTAGCGGGGTCGGGGGAGCAGTACTTC. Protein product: CASSLAGSGEQYF. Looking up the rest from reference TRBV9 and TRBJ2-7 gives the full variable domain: DSGVTQTPKHLITATGQRVTLRCSPRSGDLSVYWYQQSLDQGLQFLIQYYNGEERAKGNILERFSAQQFPDLHSELNLSSLELGDSALYFCASSLAGSGEQYFGPGTRLTVT.

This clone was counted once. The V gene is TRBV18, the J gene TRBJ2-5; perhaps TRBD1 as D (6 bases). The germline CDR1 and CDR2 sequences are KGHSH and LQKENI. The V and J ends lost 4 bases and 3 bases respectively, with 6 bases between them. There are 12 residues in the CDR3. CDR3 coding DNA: TGTGCCAGCTCACAGGGGGAAGAGACCCAGTACTTC. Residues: CASSQGEETQYF.

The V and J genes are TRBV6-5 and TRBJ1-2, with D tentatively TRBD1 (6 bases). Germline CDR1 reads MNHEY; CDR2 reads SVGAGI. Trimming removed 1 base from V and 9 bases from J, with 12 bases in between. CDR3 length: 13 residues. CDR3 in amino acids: CASSYLGAHSYTF. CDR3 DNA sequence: TGTGCCAGCAGTTACTTGGGGGCGCATAGCTACACCTTC.